Each of the 12 T cell receptor beta chains below was sequenced from the same sample in a study of shared clonotypes between healthy human individuals. Measured with immunoSEQ multiplex PCR; TCRdb has only the in-frame clones, and not every one. In the table there are roughly 1 million clones, roughly 70% of which are singletons. The specimen sequenced was memory CD4+ T cells sorted from blood. Subset of the sample: CD45RA-negative fraction. Receptors originate from a man aged 18 to 35 in good health.

As regards this clone: The junction departs from germline at one end; a sequencing error may be responsible. The chain employs TRBV18 and TRBJ2-7; a possible D gene is TRBD1 (5 bases). This CDR3 is 13 amino acids long. Germline CDR1 and CDR2: KGHSH and LQKENI. The CDR3 reads CASSPGPKSEKGF. The CDR3 DNA reads as TGTGCCAGCTCACCGGGCCCCAAGTCGGAGAAGGGGTTC.

This clone has just a few counts. The chain recombines TRBV30 with TRBJ2-7, with D tentatively TRBD2 (5 bases). Deletions cut 4 bases from V and 7 bases from J, with 20 bases between. The CDR3 contains 14 residues. Germline loops: CDR1 GTSNPN, CDR2 SVGIG (reference sequence). The CDR3 protein is CAWNSENPLVEQYF. In nucleotides, the CDR3 is TGTGCCTGGAATAGCGAGAATCCCCTGGTAGAGCAGTACTTC.

The chain is built from TRBV29-1 and TRBJ2-7; D perhaps matches TRBD1 (6 bases). The CDR3 is made up of 12 amino acids. In germline, CDR1 is SQVTM, CDR2 ANQGSEA. V lost 4 bases, J lost 3 bases, and 10 bases lay in between. CDR3 protein: CSVVQGLYEQYF. The CDR3 DNA reads as TGCAGCGTTGTTCAGGGGCTCTACGAGCAGTACTTC.

This clone was detected once. At one end the junction does not follow the germline gene, possibly because of a read error. The V call is TRBV2, the J call TRBJ1-6; no firm D call. Germline V gene data show CDR1 as SNHLY and CDR2 as FYNNEI. The CDR3 runs to 13 residues. CDR3: CASTPRNNSPLHF. In DNA, the CDR3 is TGTGCCAGCACCCCCCGGAATAACTCACCCCTCCACTTT.

This rearrangement joins TRBV7-3 to TRBJ1-2; D is undetermined. Germline-derived CDR1 and CDR2 are SGHTA and FQGTGA. The CDR3 has 14 amino acids. V was clipped by 0 bases and J by 1 base, with 6 bases between them. The CDR3 here is CASSLTHSNYGYTF. CDR3 in DNA: TGTGCCAGCAGCTTAACTCACAGTAACTATGGCTACACCTTC.

The V call is TRBV4-1, the J call TRBJ2-5, with 12 bases matching TRBD2. This CDR3 spans 18 amino acids. Germline V lookup: CDR1 MGHRA, CDR2 YSYEKL. J gave up 2 bases and V 4 bases, and 11 bases lay outside the gene matches. This chain's CDR3 is CASSRLFGLAGKQETQYF. The CDR3 coding sequence is TGCGCCAGCAGCCGATTATTCGGACTAGCGGGAAAACAAGAGACCCAGTACTTC.

V gene TRBV2 combines with J gene TRBJ2-7; 7 bases match TRBD2. V was pared by 3 bases and J by 3 bases, with 8 bases of the junction left unmatched. The CDR3 has 15 residues. From germline, CDR1 is SNHLY and CDR2 FYNNEI. CDR3 DNA sequence: TGTGCCAGCAGTGAGCCGGGGCTAGCGGTCTACGAGCAGTACTTC. This translates into CASSEPGLAVYEQYF.

This clone was seen a few times. The chain is built from TRBV5-6 and TRBJ2-3, with D maybe TRBD2 (6 bases). The CDR3 loop spans 12 amino acids. The germline CDR1 and CDR2 sequences are SGHDT and YYEEEE. V was trimmed by 1 base and J by 6 bases, leaving 6 bases between them. CDR3 protein: CASSLSGDTQYF. The DNA of the CDR3 is TGTGCCAGCAGCTTGAGCGGGGATACGCAGTATTTT.

The V gene is TRBV6-1, the J gene TRBJ1-3, with a tentative D call TRBD1 (5 bases). Between the trimmed V and J ends, which lost 7 bases and 0 bases, there was a span of 13 bases. CDR1 and CDR2 (germline): MNHNS, SASEGT. The CDR3 is made up of 15 amino acids. The CDR3 is CASKRGAASGNTIYF. CDR3 in DNA: TGTGCCAGCAAACGAGGGGCGGCCTCTGGAAACACCATATATTTT.

This clone was found once. V usage is TRBV10-2 and J usage is TRBJ2-7; D is unclear. Germline lookup yields CDR1 WSHSY and CDR2 SAAADI. The CDR3 has 11 amino acids. Trimming left V 4 bases short and J 3 bases short, with 4 bases between. As DNA, the CDR3 is TGCGCCAGCAGTGCCCACTACGAGCAGTACTTC. It encodes CASSAHYEQYF.

V is TRBV7-2 and J is TRBJ2-5; tentatively, D is TRBD1 (6 bases). Germline CDR1 is SGHTA and CDR2 is FQGNSA. There are 15 residues in the CDR3. Deletions cut 5 bases from V and 5 bases from J, with 18 bases between. CDR3 nucleotide sequence: TGTGCCAGCAGCCAGGGGTACGGAGTTTTGGAGACCCAGTACTTC. Encoded protein: CASSQGYGVLETQYF.

This clone came up a few times. The V gene is TRBV6-1, the J gene TRBJ1-6; 10 bases agree with TRBD1. This CDR3 comprises 15 residues. Germline V gene sequence: CDR1 MNHNS, CDR2 SASEGT. Trimming cost V 2 bases and J 7 bases; bases outside gene matches: 2. CDR3 residues: CASSEQGQGNSPLHF. In DNA form, the CDR3 reads TGTGCCAGCAGTGAACAGGGACAGGGGAATTCACCCCTCCACTTT.